This T cell receptor beta chain stems from a study of technical replicates of blood from several donors. This CDR3 comprises 15 residues. Germline V gene data show CDR1 as MGHRA and CDR2 as YSYEKL. V dropped 3 bases and J dropped 4; count of bases not matched to a gene: 4. Using immunoSEQ multiplex PCR, the repertoire was profiled, and TCRdb retains in-frame clones only, with some absent. The top ten clones hold 0.25% of a sample with around 85,000 clones, around 94% of them seen once. This rearrangement joins TRBV4-1 to TRBJ2-3; 10 nucleotides agree with TRBD1. The sequenced sample consisted of T cells isolated from PBMCs. This sequence was found in a human donor in good health. The CDR3 here is CASSQPTGGPDTQYF. CDR3 sequence (DNA): TGCGCCAGCAGCCAGCCGACAGGGGGCCCAGATACGCAGTATTTT.